The sequence of this TCR beta chain was determined in a study of T cell responses to AZD1222 COVID-19 vaccine. Findings and limits, study-wide: Mostly white British, mostly female donors; authors suggested clonal diversity may be underestimated. In all cases, repertoires were sampled only after the peak T cell response.

With regard to this clone: What it recognizes is unknown.

CDR3 size: 14 residues. From germline, CDR1 is MNHEY and CDR2 SVGAGI. V was shortened by 11 bases and J by 2 bases, with 18 bases between the two germline ends. The data were produced by immunoSEQ multiplex PCR, yet TCRdb's version contains in-frame clones alone and is incomplete. The sample yields roughly 150,000 clones, approximately 90% seen once. Sequencing used peripheral blood, obtained on day 0 of AZD1222 vaccination. The sequence derives from an adult in good health. J is TRBJ1-2 and V is TRBV6-5, with a weak D call TRBD1 (5 bases). The CDR3 DNA reads as TGTGCCCGCCGGGGCGGGGGGGGGAACTATGGCTACACCTTC. Encoded protein: CARRGGGGNYGYTF.